The 20 T cell receptor beta chains below were found in one sample sequenced in a study of shared clonotypes between healthy human individuals. Sequencing was performed with immunoSEQ multiplex PCR; in TCRdb, only in-frame clones are kept and a portion is missing. Of 640,000 or so clones detected, about two thirds appear once; the ten largest clones hold 1.8%. Sequenced input: memory CD4+ T cells sorted from blood. Subset indicated: CD45RA-negative fraction. These receptors were taken from a woman in her 30s in good health.

J is TRBJ1-1 and V is TRBV6-5; maybe TRBD1 (5 bases). The germline CDR1 and CDR2 sequences are MNHEY and SVGAGI. The CDR3 contains 12 residues. V was clipped by 6 bases and J by 5 bases, with 10 bases between them. CDR3 bases: TGTGCCAGCAGGACAGCTTTAACTGAAGCTTTCTTT. Encoded protein: CASRTALTEAFF.

The genes are TRBV19 and TRBJ2-5; D ambiguous. V shed 3 bases and J shed 2 bases, with 10 bases lying between them. This CDR3 region has 14 residues. Germline-derived CDR1 and CDR2 are LNHDA and SQIVND (reference sequence). CDR3 sequence: CASSISPTQETQYF. The CDR3, as DNA: TGTGCCAGTAGTATTTCGCCGACGCAAGAGACCCAGTACTTC.

V usage is TRBV29-1 and J usage is TRBJ1-1; a possible D gene is TRBD1 (5 bases). V dropped 6 bases and J dropped 2 bases, with 10 bases sitting between them. The CDR3 sequence is 12 residues long. Germline V gene sequence: CDR1 SQVTM, CDR2 ANQGSEA. CDR3 in DNA: TGCAGCGTGGGACGGTCAAACACTGAAGCTTTCTTT. Its protein product is CSVGRSNTEAFF.

The genes are TRBV5-1 and TRBJ2-5, with D uncertain. Germline loops: CDR1 SGHRS, CDR2 YFSETQ. Between the trimmed V and J ends, which lost 9 bases and 5 bases, there was a span of 8 bases. The CDR3 is 10 amino acids. The CDR3 nucleotides read TGCGCCACCGGAGAGGAGACCCAGTACTTC. Its protein product is CATGEETQYF.

In this sample, this clone turned up a few times. V is TRBV19 and J is TRBJ2-5; possible D gene TRBD1, 5 bases. Germline CDR1 and CDR2: LNHDA and SQIVND (reference sequence). The CDR3 runs to 13 residues. Trimming took off 10 bases at V and 7 bases at J, with 19 bases between the two ends. In nucleotides, the CDR3 is TGTGCCACCGCGTCCGACCAAACAGGGACCCAGTACTTC. It encodes CATASDQTGTQYF.

This clone appeared a few times. This chain links TRBV7-7 with TRBJ2-1; D is perhaps TRBD1 (6 bases). From germline, CDR1 is SSHAT and CDR2 FNYEAQ (reference sequence). The CDR3 consists of 14 residues. With 1 base removed from V and 8 bases from J, the gap between germline ends came to 12 bases. CDR3 region: CASSLVPGDHEQFF. CDR3 coding DNA: TGTGCCAGCAGCTTAGTTCCAGGGGATCATGAGCAGTTCTTC.

Of note for this clone: Other DNA sequences from this sample encode an identical CDR3 as well. V gene TRBV5-1 combines with J gene TRBJ1-3; 7 bases fit TRBD1. The CDR3 totals 15 residues. Germline V gene lookup returns CDR1 SGHRS and CDR2 YFSETQ. J lost 7 bases, V lost 2 bases, and 9 bases had no gene match. CDR3 nucleotides: TGCGCCAGCAGCTTAGGCGACAGGGATCGGAACACCATATATTTT. Translating it yields CASSLGDRDRNTIYF.

About this clone: Other DNA sequences in this sample translate to the same CDR3. J is TRBJ2-1 and V is TRBV5-1; D ambiguous. In germline, CDR1 is SGHRS, CDR2 YFSETQ. Trimming took off 0 bases at V and 1 base at J, with 8 bases between the two ends. CDR3 length: 15 residues. The CDR3 region is CASSLASSSYNEQFF. In DNA form, the CDR3 reads TGCGCCAGCAGCTTGGCGTCGTCGTCCTACAATGAGCAGTTCTTC.

The V call is TRBV5-4, the J call TRBJ2-3; 7 bases match TRBD1. V trimming: 2 bases; J trimming: 1 base; junction bases outside the gene matches: 4. CDR1 is SGHNT and CDR2 is YYREEE in the germline V gene (reference sequence). The CDR3 has 15 residues. CDR3 DNA: TGTGCCAGCAGCTTTTTAACAGGGGGCACAGATACGCAGTATTTT. As protein: CASSFLTGGTDTQYF.

The chain combines TRBV5-4 with TRBJ2-5; TRBD1 or TRBD2 may be the D gene (5 bases each). CDR1 SGHNT and CDR2 YYREEE come from the germline V gene (reference sequence). The CDR3 is 14 residues long. Trimming stripped 3 bases from V and 7 bases from J, with 16 bases between. CDR3 sequence reads: CASSWRQGEGTQYF. CDR3 nucleotide sequence: TGTGCCAGCAGCTGGAGGCAGGGCGAGGGGACCCAGTACTTC.

This clone was counted a single time. The chain is built from TRBV5-4 and TRBJ2-7, with 8 bases aligning to TRBD1. This CDR3 has 14 amino acids. The germline V gene encodes CDR1 SGHNT and CDR2 YYREEE (reference sequence). J lost 4 bases, V lost 4 bases, and 7 bases had no gene match. CDR3 nucleotides: TGTGCCAGCAGCACAGGGGGGCTCGGATACGAGCAGTACTTC. It is translated as CASSTGGLGYEQYF.

V and J are TRBV14 and TRBJ2-4; 10 bases are shared with TRBD2. The CDR3 consists of 17 residues. V gave up 5 bases and J gave up 8 bases; unmatched junction bases: 15. Germline assignment: CDR1 SGHDN and CDR2 FVKESK. CDR3 region: CASSFGTSEMGGDIQYF. CDR3 coding DNA: TGTGCCAGCAGCTTCGGGACTAGCGAAATGGGGGGCGACATTCAGTACTTC.

This clone has only one observation. The chain combines TRBV5-1 with TRBJ1-6, with D unclear. V was pared by 0 bases and J by 5 bases, with 9 bases between. CDR1 and CDR2 from the germline V gene are SGHRS and YFSETQ. This CDR3 is 15 amino acids long. CDR3 in amino acids: CASSLVAGNNSPLHF. In DNA, the CDR3 is TGCGCCAGCAGCTTGGTGGCGGGAAATAATTCACCCCTCCACTTT.

This clone was found once. The chain combines TRBV2 with TRBJ1-1, with 9 nucleotides matching TRBD1. Per the germline V gene, CDR1 is SNHLY and CDR2 is FYNNEI. V lost 0 bases to trimming and J lost 0 bases; unmatched junction nucleotides: 8. This CDR3 is built from 18 residues. CDR3 in DNA: TGTGCCAGCAGTGAAGCACCGGGACAGGGAAGGATGAACACTGAAGCTTTCTTT. Translating it yields CASSEAPGQGRMNTEAFF.

V usage is TRBV7-9 and J usage is TRBJ2-2; TRBD1 aligns across 11 bases. CDR3 length: 16 amino acids. Trimming removed 4 bases from V and 6 bases from J; junction bases left unmatched: 7. Germline V gene data show CDR1 as SEHNR and CDR2 as FQNEAQ (reference sequence). The chain's CDR3 is CASSYVPGQGAGELFF. For the CDR3, the DNA is TGTGCCAGCAGCTATGTCCCGGGACAGGGGGCCGGGGAGCTGTTTTTT.

This clone was recorded a few times. The CDR3: CASSRGARYEQYF. The CDR3 DNA reads TGTGCCAGCAGCCGAGGGGCCAGATACGAGCAGTACTTC. V gene TRBV11-2 combines with J gene TRBJ2-7; the D gene could be TRBD1 or TRBD2 (5 bases each). Trimming left V 5 bases short and J 4 bases short, with 12 bases between. This CDR3 contains 13 residues. CDR1 and CDR2 from the germline V gene are SGHAT and FQNNGV. Full variable domain (remainder filled in from reference TRBV11-2 and TRBJ2-7): EAGVAQSPRYKIIEKRQSVAFWCNPISGHATLYWYQQILGQGPKLLIQFQNNGVVDDSQLPKDRFSAERLKGVDSTLKIQPAKLEDSAVYLCASSRGARYEQYFGPGTRLTVT.

The chain combines TRBV5-4 with TRBJ2-5; 7 bases align to TRBD2. CDR1 SGHNT and CDR2 YYREEE come from the germline V gene (reference sequence). The CDR3 runs to 14 residues. V lost 2 bases to trimming and J lost 5 bases; unmatched junction nucleotides: 6. The CDR3 region is CASSFGGSGETQYF. The CDR3 bases are TGTGCCAGCAGCTTCGGCGGGAGTGGGGAGACCCAGTACTTC.

The chain uses TRBV11-2 and TRBJ1-1; D remains ambiguous. CDR1 and CDR2 from the germline V gene are SGHAT and FQNNGV. V was pared by 2 bases and J by 1 base, with 11 bases between. The CDR3 spans 15 residues. The CDR3 nucleotides are TGTGCCAGCAGCTTACAGACACAGAAGAACACTGAAGCTTTCTTT. Translated: CASSLQTQKNTEAFF.

The chain has TRBV6-1 and TRBJ1-5; tentative D call: TRBD1 (6 bases). Per the germline V gene, CDR1 is MNHNS and CDR2 is SASEGT. CDR3 length: 16 residues. The ends were cut back, 2 bases at V and 2 bases at J, with 13 bases in the middle. CDR3 nucleotides: TGTGCCAGCAGTGAATTAGGGGGGTTACGCAATCAGCCCCAGCATTTT. Its protein is CASSELGGLRNQPQHF.

This clone has more than one count but fewer than ten. The chain combines TRBV7-9 with TRBJ1-1, with D unresolved. Germline lookup yields CDR1 SEHNR and CDR2 FQNEAQ (reference sequence). CDR3 length: 14 amino acids. The V end lost 3 bases, the J end lost 1 base, and 9 bases lay between the germline ends. The CDR3 spells CASSLTSANTEAFF. The CDR3 nucleotides read TGTGCCAGCAGCTTGACGTCCGCGAACACTGAAGCTTTCTTT.